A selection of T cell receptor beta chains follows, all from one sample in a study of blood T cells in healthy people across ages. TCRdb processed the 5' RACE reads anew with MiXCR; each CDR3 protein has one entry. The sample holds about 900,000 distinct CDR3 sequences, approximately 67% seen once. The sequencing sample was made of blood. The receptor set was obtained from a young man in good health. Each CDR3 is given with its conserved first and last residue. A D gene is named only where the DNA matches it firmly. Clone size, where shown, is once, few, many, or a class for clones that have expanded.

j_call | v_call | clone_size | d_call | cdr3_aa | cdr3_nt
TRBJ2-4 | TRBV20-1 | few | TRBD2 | CSAREASGLAKNIQYF | TGCAGTGCTAGAGAGGCTAGCGGCCTAGCCAAAAACATTCAGTACTTC
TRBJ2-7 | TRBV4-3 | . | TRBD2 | CASSQEGVAGGIYEQYF | TGCGCCAGCAGCCAAGAGGGTGTGGCGGGGGGTATCTACGAGCAGTACTTC
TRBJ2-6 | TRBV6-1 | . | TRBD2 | CASTTPLGGIGANVLTF | TGTGCCAGCACTACACCCTTGGGGGGGATTGGGGCCAACGTCCTGACTTTC
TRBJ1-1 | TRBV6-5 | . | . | CASSDSFGSEAFF | TGTGCCAGCAGTGACTCGTTTGGGAGTGAAGCTTTCTTT
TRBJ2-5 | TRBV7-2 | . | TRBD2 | CASSLNWGGETQYF | TGTGCCAGCAGCTTAAATTGGGGGGGAGAGACCCAGTACTTC
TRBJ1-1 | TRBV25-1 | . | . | CASSAGGGRNTEAFF | TGTGCCAGCAGTGCCGGGGGGGGTCGGAACACTGAAGCTTTCTTT
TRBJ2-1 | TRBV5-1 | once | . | CASSFPSSYNEQFF | TGCGCCAGCAGCTTTCCGAGCTCCTACAATGAGCAGTTCTTC
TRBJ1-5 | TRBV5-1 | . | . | CASSPKLGAPSNQPQHF | TGCGCCAGCAGCCCAAAACTGGGTGCCCCTAGCAATCAGCCCCAGCATTTT
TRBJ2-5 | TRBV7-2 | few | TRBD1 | CASSLSGQGLYF | TGTGCCAGCAGCTTATCGGGACAGGGGTTGTACTTC
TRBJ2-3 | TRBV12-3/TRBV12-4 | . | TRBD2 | CAGSLDLAGEWDTQYF | TGTGCCGGCAGTTTAGATCTAGCGGGGGAGTGGGATACGCAGTATTTT
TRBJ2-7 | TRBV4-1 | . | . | CASSQGQGGSSYNEQYF | TGCGCCAGCAGCCAAGGGCAAGGGGGATCCTCCTACAATGAGCAGTACTTC
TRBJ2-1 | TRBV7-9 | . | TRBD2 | CASSLVLAGSNEQFF | TGTGCCAGCAGCTTAGTTCTAGCGGGTAGCAATGAGCAGTTCTTC
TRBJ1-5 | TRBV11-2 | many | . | CASSLEGSRGEPQHF | TGTGCCAGCAGCTTAGAGGGAAGTCGGGGGGAGCCCCAGCATTTT
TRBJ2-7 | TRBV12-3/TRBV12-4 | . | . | CASTGLPYEQYF | TGTGCCAGCACAGGGTTACCCTACGAGCAGTACTTC
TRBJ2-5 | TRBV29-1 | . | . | CSALTGPGYEQYF | TGCAGCGCTCTGACAGGTCCAGGGTATGAGCAGTACTTC
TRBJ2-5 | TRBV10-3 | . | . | CAISRGGETQYF | TGTGCCATCAGTCGGGGTGGGGAGACCCAGTACTTC
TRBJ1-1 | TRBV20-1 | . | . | CSGKSGRTEAFF | TGCAGTGGTAAATCTGGGCGGACTGAAGCTTTCTTT